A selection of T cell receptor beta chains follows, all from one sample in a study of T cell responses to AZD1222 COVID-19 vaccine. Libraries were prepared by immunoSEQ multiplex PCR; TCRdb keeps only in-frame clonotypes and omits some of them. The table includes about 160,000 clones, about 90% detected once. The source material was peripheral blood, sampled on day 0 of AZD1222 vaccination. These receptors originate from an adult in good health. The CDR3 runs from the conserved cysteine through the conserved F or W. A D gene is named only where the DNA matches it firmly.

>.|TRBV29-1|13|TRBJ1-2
CSVERGADYGYTF
TGCAGCGTTGAACGGGGGGCCGACTATGGCTACACCTTC
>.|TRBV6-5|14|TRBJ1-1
CASKPTGVNTEAFF
TGTGCCAGTAAACCCACAGGAGTGAACACTGAAGCTTTCTTT
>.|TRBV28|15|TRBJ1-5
CASIGSQGRHQPQHF
TGTGCCAGCATCGGGAGTCAGGGTCGACATCAGCCCCAGCATTTT
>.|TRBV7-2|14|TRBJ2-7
CASSLAPGAGEQYF
TGTGCCAGCAGCTTAGCCCCGGGGGCCGGGGAGCAGTACTTC
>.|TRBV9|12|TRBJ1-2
CASYGGAIGYTF
TGTGCCAGCTATGGAGGGGCAATCGGCTACACCTTC
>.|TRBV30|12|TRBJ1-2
CAWGLGQSGYTF
TGTGCCTGGGGACTTGGCCAGTCTGGCTACACCTTC
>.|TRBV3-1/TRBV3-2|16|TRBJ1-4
CASSQEGAGYNEKLFF
TGTGCCAGCAGCCAAGAGGGGGCAGGGTATAATGAAAAACTGTTTTTT
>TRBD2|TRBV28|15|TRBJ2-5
CASSPRLSGSETQYF
TGTGCCAGCAGTCCCCGACTAAGCGGGAGTGAGACCCAGTACTTC
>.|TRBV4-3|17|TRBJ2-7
CASSQDPVGQGRYEQYF
TGCGCCAGCAGCCAAGATCCCGTAGGGCAGGGCAGGTACGAGCAGTACTTC
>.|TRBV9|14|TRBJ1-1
CASSPRTVNTEAFF
TGTGCCAGCAGCCCCCGGACTGTGAACACTGAAGCTTTCTTT
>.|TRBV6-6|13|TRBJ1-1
CASSHTRNTEAFF
TGTGCCAGCAGTCACACCAGGAACACTGAAGCTTTCTTT
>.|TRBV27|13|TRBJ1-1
CASSPTGYTEAFF
TGTGCCAGCAGCCCTACAGGGTACACTGAAGCTTTCTTT
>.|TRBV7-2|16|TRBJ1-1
CASSRGTRQGWTEAFF
TGTGCCAGCAGCCGCGGGACCCGGCAGGGTTGGACTGAAGCTTTCTTT